This T cell receptor beta chain was obtained from a study of T cells after yellow fever vaccination (dated by TCRdb to the late 2010s). For context, the study as a whole: The SMART-Seq v4 Ultra Low Input RNA kit was used to prepare libraries from fractions with low cell numbers. To track T-cell clones before and after primary and booster YFV17D yellow fever vaccination, bulk TCR alpha and beta repertoires were sequenced longitudinally. The cohort comprised two healthy male donors, one aged 18 to 30 and one aged 30 to 40 years. Blood was collected at multiple timepoints before and after primary and secondary immunization, and bulk PBMC replicates and cell subsets were isolated.

The intended sense of this specimen's treatment or condition label: live attenuated yellow fever vaccine strain. At each blood-draw timepoint, two biological replicates of bulk PBMCs were collected. A standard Ficoll-Paque protocol was used to isolate PBMCs from peripheral blood. TriZol was used to extract RNA from bulk PBMCs, CD4 and CD8 fractions, and dextramer-positive and dextramer-negative fractions. TCR cDNA was synthesized by 5'RACE template switching, which introduced a universal primer site and unique molecular identifiers. Priming of cDNA synthesis was performed from both the TCR alpha and TCR beta constant segments. Library amplification involved two PCR steps, and the second step added sample barcodes and sequencing adapters. Sequencing of libraries was done on Illumina HiSeq 2500 (2x100 bp) or NovaSeq (2x150 bp). On the study's bioinformatics: Demultiplexing of reads and collapsing into UMI consensus sequences were performed with MIGEC, and V(D)J alignment was carried out with MiXCR. Using edgeR on replicate PBMC samples, clonotypes were called vaccine-responding if FDR was below 0.01 and the log2 fold change was above 5 up to day 15. Bulk clonotypes were assigned CD4 or CD8 identity according to which sequenced CD4 or CD8 repertoire held them at higher abundance. TCRdb's own reprocessing of the public reads used fastp at Q25 and MiXCR and kept productive beta chains. Rows merge per CDR3 protein into single entries with the most common DNA and genes. Clone size and V and J calls follow TCRdb, not the original study. The table for this sample lists approximately 550,000 distinct CDR3 sequences; roughly 14% of them were counted only once. About 14% of the sample belongs to the ten largest clones.

This clonotype was seen a handful of times. Its antigen specificity is not known. It has no much larger one-base neighbor in the sample; base qualities were not kept. Summary of the overall study and its limitations: Because the study included only a couple of donors, the extent to which the findings can be generalized is limited. After the booster, most of the clones that had expanded following primary vaccination were detected again (approximately 96% of CD4 and roughly nine tenths of CD8), which suggests that memory was broadly maintained. Because abundant contaminating clonotypes from the bulk population could be contained in FACS-sorted repertoires, computational filtering was required. A small share of clonotypes was detected in both CD4 and CD8 compartments, with the overlap likely arising from convergent recombination. Compared with the primary T-cell response, the secondary T-cell response was faster but weaker, reaching its peak on day 5 rather than on day 15.

The germline V gene (reference sequence) provides CDR1 DFQATT and CDR2 SNEGSKA. Compared with germline, V lacks 4 bases and J lacks 3 bases; bases without a gene match: 3. There are 15 amino acids in the CDR3, from cysteine to phenylalanine inclusive. Left in the record is the CDR3 DNA by itself, 45 bases read in frame from the first base. The sequence is built from TRBV20-1 and TRBJ1-6; the junction holds 10 bases that match TRBD1. Source: PBMCs, taken on the day of the yellow fever booster vaccination. This clonotype originated in a man aged 25 to 45 who received the YFV17D yellow fever vaccine. The DNA is TGCAGTGCTATGCGGGACAGGGGCTATAATTCACCCCTCCACTTT. Its protein is CSAMRDRGYNSPLHF.